These 30 T cell receptor beta chains share one sample of origin, sequenced in a study of identical twins. A single record per CDR3 protein comes from TCRdb applying MiXCR to the 5' RACE reads. The data contain 240,000 or so distinct CDR3 sequences, roughly 7% of them singletons. The same sample was also studied in work on yellow fever vaccine responses in identical twins.

The sequenced material came from memory (CD45RO+) T cells sorted from blood. Every receptor here comes from a woman aged 18-30 years in good health.

V gene TRBV19 combines with J gene TRBJ2-1; TRBD2 matches at 7 bases. Germline CDR1 reads LNHDA; CDR2 reads SQIVND (reference sequence). The CDR3 runs 15 residues. The V gene end was trimmed by 3 bases and the J gene end by 9 bases; junction bases not matched to a gene: 11. The CDR3 DNA reads as TGTGCCAGTAGTATGGAGGACGGCGGGGGTCGTGAGCAGTTCTTC. Its translation: CASSMEDGGGREQFF.

This clonotype was observed a few times. V is TRBV28 and J is TRBJ1-1; unclear D gene. The CDR3 covers 18 residues. The V and J ends lost 5 bases and 2 bases respectively, with 24 bases between them. Germline loops: CDR1 MDHEN, CDR2 SYDVKM. This chain's CDR3 is CASSPSVGYGSINTEAFF. In DNA form, the CDR3 reads TGTGCCAGCAGTCCCTCGGTCGGGTACGGCTCTATTAACACTGAAGCTTTCTTT.

The chain employs TRBV20-1 and TRBJ2-7, with D perhaps matching TRBD1 (6 bases). Germline V gene sequence: CDR1 DFQATT, CDR2 SNEGSKA (reference sequence). V was pared by 5 bases and J by 5 bases, with 10 bases between. This CDR3 is built from 11 residues. CDR3 nucleotide sequence: TGCAGTGCTTCACAGGGTAACGAGCAGTACGTC. Residues: CSASQGNEQYV.

In this sample, this clonotype turned up many times. The J gene is TRBJ2-1, the V gene TRBV11-2; D could derive from TRBD1 or TRBD2 (5 bases each). The CDR3 totals 20 residues. The germline V gene encodes CDR1 SGHAT and CDR2 FQNNGV. V lost 4 bases, J lost 4 bases, and 29 bases lay in between. The CDR3 loop is CASSSAMGVLGNPFYNEQFF. The CDR3 bases are TGTGCCAGCAGCTCCGCTATGGGGGTGTTAGGGAATCCGTTTTACAATGAGCAGTTCTTC.

This chain connects TRBV6-1 to TRBJ1-6, with D possibly being TRBD1 (6 bases). The CDR3 contains 17 residues. CDR1 is MNHNS and CDR2 is SASEGT in the germline V gene. V lost 5 bases and J lost 0, with 14 bases in between. Here the CDR3 reads CASSLGTTSSYNSPLHF. The CDR3 nucleotides are TGTGCCAGCAGTCTGGGGACAACGAGCTCCTATAATTCACCCCTCCACTTT.

This chain joins TRBV29-1 and TRBJ2-2; D might be TRBD2 (6 bases). Germline values: CDR1 SQVTM, CDR2 ANQGSEA. Trimming cost V 3 bases and J 4 bases, with 9 bases left between them. The CDR3 consists of 13 residues. Here the CDR3 reads CSVDLGGTGELFF. CDR3 nucleotides: TGCAGCGTTGACTTGGGAGGCACCGGGGAGCTGTTTTTT.

This clonotype showed up just a few times. V and J are TRBV11-1 and TRBJ2-4, with 10 bases lining up with TRBD1. This CDR3 comprises 15 residues. With 2 bases clipped from V and 9 bases from J, the junction kept 7 bases outside the gene matches. In germline, CDR1 is SGHAT, CDR2 FQDESV (reference sequence). This CDR3 reads CASSLSGTGDSIQYF. The CDR3 DNA sequence: TGTGCCAGCAGCTTATCCGGGACAGGGGACAGCATTCAGTACTTC. Full variable domain (remainder filled in from reference TRBV11-1 and TRBJ2-4): EAEVAQSPRYKITEKSQAVAFWCDPISGHATLYWYRQILGQGPELLVQFQDESVVDDSQLPKDRFSAERLKGVDSTLKIQPAELGDSAMYLCASSLSGTGDSIQYFGAGTRLSVL.

This clonotype was picked up many times. The chain is built from TRBV15 and TRBJ2-7; 8 positions match TRBD2. CDR1 and CDR2 from the germline V gene are LNHNV and YYDKDF (reference sequence). The CDR3 sequence is 15 residues long. The J segment lost 3 bases and the V segment lost 0 bases, leaving 4 bases of the junction unmatched. In DNA, the CDR3 is TGTGCCACCAGCAGAGATGCCAGCGGGAGCTACGAGCAGTACTTC. Translated, it gives CATSRDASGSYEQYF.

The chain has TRBV14 and TRBJ2-2, with TRBD2 matching 8 bases. Germline values: CDR1 SGHDN, CDR2 FVKESK. V lost 4 bases and J lost 4; bases outside the gene matches: 5. There are 15 residues in the CDR3. The CDR3 DNA reads TGTGCCAGCAGCCCGACTAGCGTGGCCACCGGGGAGCTGTTTTTT. Its translation: CASSPTSVATGELFF.

This clonotype has just a few counts. CDR3 protein: CASSPRSGGIETQYF. CDR3 coding DNA: TGTGCCAGCTCACCACGCTCAGGGGGCATTGAGACCCAGTACTTC. The chain couples TRBV18 to TRBJ2-5; 8 nucleotides match TRBD1. Germline values: CDR1 KGHSH, CDR2 LQKENI. Trimming took 1 base from V and 5 from J; bases not matched to a gene: 6. The CDR3 length is 15 residues.

This clonotype was seen more than once but under ten times. J is TRBJ1-2 and V is TRBV6-1; D is undetermined. This CDR3 contains 14 residues. Between the trimmed V and J ends, which lost 9 bases and 5 bases, there was a span of 19 bases. Germline V gives CDR1 MNHNS, CDR2 SASEGT. CDR3 in DNA: TGTGCCAGTAATACGGTGGCAAGGAATTATGGCTACACCTTC. Protein sequence: CASNTVARNYGYTF.

There are a few counts of this clonotype. V and J are TRBV3-1 and TRBJ2-1, with D tentatively TRBD1 (5 bases). The CDR3 is 13 amino acids. The germline V gene has CDR1 LGHDT and CDR2 YNNKEL (reference sequence). Trimming took 6 bases from V and 10 from J, leaving 16 bases between them. The DNA for the CDR3 is TGTGCCAGCAGGGGTAGGGGCTATTGGGAGCAGTTCTTC. It specifies CASRGRGYWEQFF.

This clonotype was seen a handful of times. V gene TRBV15 combines with J gene TRBJ1-4; TRBD1 aligns across 7 bases. The junction had 8 bases not matched to a gene; V was cut back by 3 bases and J by 7 bases. The germline V gene has CDR1 LNHNV and CDR2 YYDKDF (reference sequence). The CDR3 is 15 amino acids. DNA for the CDR3: TGTGCCACCAGCAGTCCGAGACAGGGTGGTGAAAAACTGTTTTTT. Amino acids: CATSSPRQGGEKLFF.

This chain connects TRBV24-1 to TRBJ2-3; no clear D. Germline assignment: CDR1 KGHDR and CDR2 SFDVKD. This CDR3 has 15 residues. Deletions cut 0 bases from V and 2 bases from J, with 8 bases between. CDR3 region: CATSDLSSVTDTQYF. As DNA, the CDR3 is TGTGCCACCAGTGATTTGAGCTCCGTCACAGATACGCAGTATTTT.

The table lists this clonotype with many counts. The chain combines TRBV12-3 or TRBV12-4 with TRBJ1-5; 7 bases are a match to TRBD1. The CDR3 is 17 amino acids. J lost 1 base, V lost 2 bases, and 8 bases had no gene match. The CDR3 protein is CASSLTTGVGSNQPQHF. The CDR3 region has the DNA TGTGCCAGCAGTTTAACCACAGGGGTAGGGAGCAATCAGCCCCAGCATTTT.

The chain joins TRBV7-8 to TRBJ2-1; possibly TRBD2 for D (5 bases). The V gene lost 1 base and the J gene lost 3 bases, with 13 bases spanning the gap. The germline V gene encodes CDR1 SGHVS and CDR2 FQNEAQ. This CDR3 contains 16 residues. This CDR3 is CASSLGSSFLYNEQFF. The CDR3 DNA is TGTGCCAGCAGCTTAGGGTCTAGCTTCCTCTACAATGAGCAGTTCTTC.

This clonotype was observed at least ten times. The chain is built from TRBV2 and TRBJ2-3; possibly TRBD1 or TRBD2 for D (6 bases each). The CDR3 consists of 15 residues. The germline V and J ends were trimmed by 5 bases and 0 bases, with 12 bases remaining between them. CDR1 SNHLY and CDR2 FYNNEI come from the germline V gene. The CDR3 is CASSLQGTSTDTQYF. CDR3 in DNA: TGTGCCAGCAGTCTTCAGGGGACTAGCACAGATACGCAGTATTTT.

This clonotype was recorded a few times. The chain recombines TRBV14 with TRBJ2-4; 9 bases line up with TRBD1. J gave up 3 bases and V 0 bases, and 12 bases lay outside the gene matches. CDR1 is SGHDN and CDR2 is FVKESK in the germline V gene. This CDR3 is built from 19 residues. CDR3 protein: CASSQDGTGLPGGKNIQYF. The CDR3, as DNA: TGTGCCAGCAGCCAAGATGGGACAGGGTTGCCCGGGGGCAAAAACATTCAGTACTTC.

This clonotype showed up just a few times. The gene calls are TRBV20-1 and TRBJ1-5; possibly TRBD1 for D (6 bases). Germline V gives CDR1 DFQATT, CDR2 SNEGSKA (reference sequence). Between the trimmed V and J ends, which lost 3 bases and 5 bases, there was a span of 17 bases. The CDR3 totals 15 residues. CDR3 loop: CSASRPGDTYQPQHF. CDR3 in DNA: TGCAGTGCTAGCCGACCGGGGGACACCTATCAGCCCCAGCATTTT.

This clonotype was detected a few times. This chain joins TRBV6-2 or TRBV6-3 and TRBJ2-5, with 11 bases matching TRBD2. Germline CDR1 is MNHEY and CDR2 is SVGEGT. This CDR3 has 18 residues. Trimming removed 2 bases from V and 3 bases from J; junction bases left unmatched: 11. CDR3 nucleotides: TGTGCCAGCAGTTACGACACTAGCGGGGGTACAAAGAAAGAGACCCAGTACTTC. Its translation: CASSYDTSGGTKKETQYF.

This clonotype turned up a few times. The V gene is TRBV15, the J gene TRBJ2-1; 8 bases match TRBD2. Trimming at V came to 1 base and at J to 1 base, leaving 3 bases not matched to a gene. Germline V CDR1 and CDR2: LNHNV, YYDKDF (reference sequence). CDR3 size: 16 residues. The CDR3 nucleotides are TGTGCCACCAGCAGAGTGGGCGGGGGGTCCTACAATGAGCAGTTCTTC. Encoded protein: CATSRVGGGSYNEQFF.

This clonotype has more than one count but fewer than ten. The chain links TRBV19 to TRBJ1-1, with 11 bases that match TRBD1. CDR1 LNHDA and CDR2 SQIVND come from the germline V gene (reference sequence). V lost 8 bases, J lost 2 bases, and 10 bases stayed unmatched. The CDR3 length is 16 residues. This CDR3 reads CASRSGGTGGNTEAFF. The CDR3 bases are TGTGCCAGTCGATCTGGAGGGACAGGGGGTAACACTGAAGCTTTCTTT.

This clonotype has a count of ten or more. The gene calls are TRBV29-1 and TRBJ1-2; unclear D gene. Germline-derived CDR1 and CDR2 are SQVTM and ANQGSEA. The CDR3 length is 12 residues. V shed 3 bases and J shed 2 bases, with 7 bases lying between them. CDR3 amino acids: CSVDGLNYGYTF. CDR3 nucleotide sequence: TGCAGCGTTGATGGCTTGAACTATGGCTACACCTTC.

The chain recombines TRBV29-1 with TRBJ2-5; D is perhaps TRBD1 (5 bases). The germline V gene encodes CDR1 SQVTM and CDR2 ANQGSEA. CDR3 length: 13 amino acids. Trimming stripped 3 bases from V and 4 bases from J, with 12 bases between. CDR3 sequence reads: CSVDLLTVETQYF. CDR3 coding DNA: TGCAGCGTTGATCTTTTGACAGTAGAGACCCAGTACTTC.

In its sample, this clonotype was seen many times. The chain links TRBV12-3 or TRBV12-4 to TRBJ2-7; D might be TRBD2 (6 bases). Trimming pared 6 bases from V and 1 base from J, leaving 10 bases between. The CDR3 totals 13 residues. In nucleotides, the CDR3 is TGTGCCAGCAGCGTTAGCGGATCCTACGAGCAGTACTTC. Translating it yields CASSVSGSYEQYF.

The chain joins TRBV5-1 to TRBJ2-2, with D hard to call. The germline V gene has CDR1 SGHRS and CDR2 YFSETQ. V gave up 0 bases and J gave up 0 bases, with 3 bases separating them. The CDR3 length is 14 residues. CDR3 sequence reads: CASSLATNTGELFF. CDR3 nucleotide sequence: TGCGCCAGCAGCTTGGCCACGAACACCGGGGAGCTGTTTTTT.

The V and J genes are TRBV3-1 and TRBJ1-6; 7 bases map to TRBD1. The CDR3 covers 13 residues. Germline values: CDR1 LGHDT, CDR2 YNNKEL (reference sequence). V gave up 8 bases and J gave up 7 bases; unmatched junction bases: 5. The CDR3 nucleotides are TGTGCCAGCGGGGGACAGAGCAATTCACCCCTCCACTTT. Protein: CASGGQSNSPLHF.

This clonotype was detected ten times or more. This rearrangement joins TRBV12-3 or TRBV12-4 to TRBJ1-1, with a possible D match to TRBD1 (5 bases). There are 13 residues in the CDR3. Trimming removed 7 bases at V and 1 base at J, with 10 bases between. The CDR3 DNA sequence: TGTGCCAGCAAAAGAGGGGCGAACACTGAAGCTTTCTTT. This codes for CASKRGANTEAFF.

This clonotype came up a few times. The chain combines TRBV27 with TRBJ1-5; no reliable D call. With 2 bases removed from V and 2 bases from J, the gap between germline ends came to 10 bases. The CDR3 is 15 amino acids. CDR1 MNHEY and CDR2 SMNVEV come from the germline V gene (reference sequence). CDR3: CASSLVWAGNQPQHF. The DNA of the CDR3 is TGTGCCAGCAGTTTAGTGTGGGCGGGCAATCAGCCCCAGCATTTT.

The chain employs TRBV7-6 and TRBJ1-4; 8 bases agree with TRBD1. Germline CDR1 and CDR2: SGHVS and FNYEAQ. The length of the CDR3 is 16 residues. The J segment lost 3 bases and the V segment lost 4 bases, leaving 7 bases of the junction unmatched. Written as DNA, the CDR3 is TGTGCCAGCAGCTCAGGGGGCTGGACCCCTAATGAAAAACTGTTTTTT. It specifies CASSSGGWTPNEKLFF.